This is a list of T cell receptor beta chains from one sample in a study of cytomegalovirus exposure and HLA in healthy donors. Profiling relied on immunoSEQ multiplex PCR, and the TCRdb table lists in-frame clones only, not all of them. Of about 120,000 clones in the sample, around 75% were seen once. Specimen: PBMCs. The receptors originated from a woman in her thirties or forties in good health and CMV-seropositive. Both conserved end residues are part of each CDR3. Each record gives: clone size, J gene, D gene, V gene, CDR3 DNA, CDR3 protein. D genes are given only for firm matches. Clone size appears in some rows only: once, few, many, or a class for an expanded clone.

>-|TRBJ1-1|-|TRBV30
TGTGCCTGCCTTCATGGGGGCGAGGAAAACACTGAAGCTTTCTTT
CACLHGGEENTEAFF
>-|TRBJ1-2|-|TRBV4-3
TGCGCCAGCAGCCAAGATGGGCAGGGGAGAATCTATGGCTACACCTTC
CASSQDGQGRIYGYTF
>once|TRBJ2-7|TRBD2|TRBV15
TGTGCCACCGATGGGGGCGGGGGGAACTCCTACGAGCAGTACTTC
CATDGGGGNSYEQYF
>-|TRBJ2-3|TRBD1|TRBV7-3
TGTGCCAGCAGCTCGACCGGGACAGGGAGGGATACGCAGTATTTT
CASSSTGTGRDTQYF
>-|TRBJ2-1|-|TRBV7-9
TGTGCCAGCAGCTTACGGCGGGGCAACAATGAGCAGTTCTTC
CASSLRRGNNEQFF
>-|TRBJ1-2|TRBD1|TRBV7-9
TGTGCCAGCAGCTTGGGACAGGGGAGCTATGGCTACACCTTC
CASSLGQGSYGYTF
>few|TRBJ2-6|-|TRBV21-1
TGTGCCAGCAGCAAAGGAGGGGAGGCTGGGGCCAACGTCCTGACTTTC
CASSKGGEAGANVLTF
>-|TRBJ1-2|-|TRBV30
TGTGCCTGGGGTGTTGATCAGTACTACACCTTC
CAWGVDQYYTF
>-|TRBJ1-5|-|TRBV11-2
TGTGCCAGCAGCCCCAGCGGAGAGGCGGGTCAGCCCCAGCATTTT
CASSPSGEAGQPQHF
>-|TRBJ2-7|-|TRBV19
TGTGCCAGTAGTATAGCAGGTTATACCGGCGAGCAGTACTTC
CASSIAGYTGEQYF
>-|TRBJ1-5|TRBD1|TRBV7-9
TGTGCCAGCAGCTTATACCACCCCGTAGGACAGGCAGGGCATCAGCCCCAGCATTTT
CASSLYHPVGQAGHQPQHF
>-|TRBJ1-1|-|TRBV11-2
TGTGCCAGCAGCTTAGACCCAGGGATGAACACTGAAGCTTTCTTT
CASSLDPGMNTEAFF
>once|TRBJ2-5|TRBD2|TRBV9
TGTGCCAGCAGCGCACTGACTAGCTCATCAGAGACCCAGTACTTC
CASSALTSSSETQYF
>few|TRBJ2-7|TRBD1|TRBV9
TGTGCCAGCAGCATGGGACAGGGGGATCTGTACGAGCAGTACTTC
CASSMGQGDLYEQYF
>-|TRBJ1-5|-|TRBV6-5
TGTGCCAGCAGTTACTCTTCCAAGGGGAATCAGCCCCAGCATTTT
CASSYSSKGNQPQHF
>few|TRBJ1-3|TRBD1|TRBV18
TGTGCCAGCTCTCAGGACAGGGGGCCTGGAAACACCATATATTTT
CASSQDRGPGNTIYF